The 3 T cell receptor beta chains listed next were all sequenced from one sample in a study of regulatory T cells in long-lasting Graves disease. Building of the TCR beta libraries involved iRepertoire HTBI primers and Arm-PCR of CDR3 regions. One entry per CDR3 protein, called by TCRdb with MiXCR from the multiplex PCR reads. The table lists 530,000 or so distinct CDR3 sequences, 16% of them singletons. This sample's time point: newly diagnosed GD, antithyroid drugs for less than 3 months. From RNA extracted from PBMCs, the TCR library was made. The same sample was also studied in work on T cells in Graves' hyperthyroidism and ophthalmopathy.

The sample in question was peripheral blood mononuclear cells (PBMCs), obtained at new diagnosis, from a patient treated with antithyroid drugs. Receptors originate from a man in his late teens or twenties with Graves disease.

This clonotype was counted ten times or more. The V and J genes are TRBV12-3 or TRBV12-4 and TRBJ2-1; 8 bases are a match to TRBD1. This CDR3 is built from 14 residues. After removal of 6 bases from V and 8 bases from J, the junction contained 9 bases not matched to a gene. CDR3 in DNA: TGTGCCAGCAGCAGGACAGGGCCCAGGGATGAGCAGTTCTTC. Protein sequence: CASSRTGPRDEQFF.

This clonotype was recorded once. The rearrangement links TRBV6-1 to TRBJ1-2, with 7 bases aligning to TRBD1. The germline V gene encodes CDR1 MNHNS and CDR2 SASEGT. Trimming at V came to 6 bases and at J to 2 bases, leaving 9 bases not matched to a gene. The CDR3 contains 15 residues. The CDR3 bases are TGTGCCAGCAGGCCCTCGGGACAGCTCAACTATGGCTACACCTTC. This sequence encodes CASRPSGQLNYGYTF.

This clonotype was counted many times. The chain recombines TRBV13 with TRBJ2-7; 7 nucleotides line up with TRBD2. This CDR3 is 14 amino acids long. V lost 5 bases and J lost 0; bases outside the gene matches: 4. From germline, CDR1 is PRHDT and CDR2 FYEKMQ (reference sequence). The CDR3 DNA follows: TGTGCCAGCAGCGCGGGAGACCGCTCCTACGAGCAGTACTTC. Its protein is CASSAGDRSYEQYF.